This TCR beta chain was sequenced in a study of glioma-infiltrating T cells (dated by TCRdb to the mid-2010s). At the level of the whole study: TCR alpha- and beta-chain repertoires were sequenced from glioma tissue, non-neoplastic brain tissue and matched peripheral blood mononuclear cells. To measure how far tissue and blood T-cell populations diverged, each tissue-infiltrating repertoire was compared against the peripheral blood repertoire of the same patient. The paired cohort was made up of three low-grade glioma patients, about 8 primary glioblastoma patients and three non-glioma patients who contributed non-neoplastic brain tissue. General conclusions and limits of the study: Group comparisons were based on small numbers of patients: three non-neoplastic, three low-grade glioma and seven to nine glioblastoma patients. Tissue and blood shared very few CDR3 sequences, a result attributed to high CDR3 diversity and limited sampling. In non-neoplastic patients, VJ-independent divergence between tissue and blood fell below expectation, whereas in all gliomas, and especially in low-grade gliomas, the divergence rose above expectation.

TCR alpha and beta CDR3 regions were amplified with the iRepertoire nested amplicon-rescue multiplex PCR (arm-PCR) platform from RNA. One-step reverse transcription and amplification used about 90-450 ng of tissue mRNA or PBMC total RNA as input. Following bead purification, Illumina adapters were added by a secondary multiplex PCR, and libraries between 200 and 400 bp were gel-purified. Demultiplexing relied on internal 6-nucleotide barcodes carried by the libraries. Libraries were sequenced on an Illumina MiSeq with 2x220 or 2x250 nucleotide paired-end reads. Regarding the original processing steps: FLASH 1.2.11 was used to merge paired reads, and BWA-MEM then aligned the reads to the GRCh37 human genome before TRA and TRB reads were extracted. An IMGT-derived reference of cassette sequences and CDR3 motifs, with pseudogenes included, was used for V and J assignment. Reads were translated in three frames, and productive CDR3s were defined as those with a C...FGXG motif and no stop codons. Unique combinations of V-J cassette pair and CDR3 amino acid sequence were defined as clonotypes. Reads were filtered by Hamming distance, with the threshold set by the sequence error rate of each sample in mapped regions. The public reads were reprocessed in TCRdb via fastp at Q25 and MiXCR, keeping in-frame beta chains. Rows are combined by CDR3 protein, so each entry shows the most common genes and DNA. Here the V and J calls rest on TCRdb's processing, not on the authors' analysis. Here the sample has over 130,000 distinct CDR3 sequences; around 40% occur a single time. Of the sample, around 20% falls within the top ten clones.

This clonotype was seen a few times. The antigen it binds to is not known. Base qualities are missing; no much larger clone stands one base away. Based on the germline V gene, the CDR1 and CDR2 sequences are ENHRY and SYGVKD. Counted from cysteine to phenylalanine, this CDR3 has 15 amino acids. Just the 45-base CDR3 DNA is kept, in frame starting at base 1. At the junction V is shortened by 6 bases and J by 5 bases; bases outside the gene matches: 6. The clonotype was recovered from a human donor with low-grade glioma or glioblastoma, undergoing nonglioma brain surgery, or in good health (not recorded which). The V and J segments used are TRBV10-3 and TRBJ2-3; 12 nucleotides in the junction match TRBD2. Input material: glioma tissue, nonneoplastic brain tissue, or PBMCs (not recorded which). The sequenced DNA is TGTGCCATCAGCGACCCGGGACTAGCGGGAGATACGCAGTATTTT. Its product reads: CAISDPGLAGDTQYF.